The present TCR beta chain was sequenced within a study of blood T cell repertoires in COVID-19. The CDR3 runs 14 residues. Trimming stripped 4 bases from V and 6 bases from J, with 16 bases between. Germline CDR1 is SNHLY and CDR2 is FYNNEI. As originally analysed: Counts of nucleated cells, estimated from reference gene primer amplification, were obtained. Sequencing used immunoSEQ multiplex PCR; TCRdb keeps in-frame clones, though not all of them. Clone size and V and J calls were adopted from that table, with D and trimming inferred from the DNA. Seen here are tens of thousands of clones, around nine tenths observed once, and the top ten hold 4.5% to 5.5%. A single count supports this clone.

The specimen was peripheral blood. This sequence originates from a human donor in a cohort sampled during active COVID-19. The J gene is TRBJ2-7, the V gene TRBV2; a weak D match, TRBD1 (6 bases). CDR3 loop: CASSVQGSRGEQYF. In DNA, the CDR3 is TGTGCCAGCAGTGTCCAGGGGAGTAGGGGCGAGCAGTACTTC.